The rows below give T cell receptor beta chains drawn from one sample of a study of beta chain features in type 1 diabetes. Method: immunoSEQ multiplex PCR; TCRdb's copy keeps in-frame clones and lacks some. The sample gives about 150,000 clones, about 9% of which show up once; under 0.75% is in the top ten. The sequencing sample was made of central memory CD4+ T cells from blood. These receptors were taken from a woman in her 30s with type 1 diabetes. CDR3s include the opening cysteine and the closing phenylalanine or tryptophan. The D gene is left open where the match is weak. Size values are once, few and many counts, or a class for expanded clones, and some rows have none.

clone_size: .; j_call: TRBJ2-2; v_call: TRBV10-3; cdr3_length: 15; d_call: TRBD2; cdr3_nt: TGTGCCATCAGTCGGGACTACACGAACACCGGGGAGCTGTTTTTT; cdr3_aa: CAISRDYTNTGELFF
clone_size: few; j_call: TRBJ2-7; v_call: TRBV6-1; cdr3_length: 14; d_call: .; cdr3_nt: TGTGCCAGCGGTGTACGGGCAGGGGATGGAAAGCAGTACTTC; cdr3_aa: CASGVRAGDGKQYF
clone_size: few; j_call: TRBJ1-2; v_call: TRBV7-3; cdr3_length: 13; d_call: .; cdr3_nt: TGTGCCAGCAGCCCCTACCCAGGGAGGGGCTACACCTTC; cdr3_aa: CASSPYPGRGYTF
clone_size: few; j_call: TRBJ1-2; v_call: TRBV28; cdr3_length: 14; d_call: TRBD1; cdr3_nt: TGTGCCAGCAGTCGGACAGGGTTGGACTATGGCTACACCTTC; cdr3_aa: CASSRTGLDYGYTF
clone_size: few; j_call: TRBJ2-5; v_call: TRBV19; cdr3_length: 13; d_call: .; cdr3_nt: TGTGCCAGTAGGAGCAGGGGGAGGGAGACCCAGTACTTC; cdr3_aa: CASRSRGRETQYF
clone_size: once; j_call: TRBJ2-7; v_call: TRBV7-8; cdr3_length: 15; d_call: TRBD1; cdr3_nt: TGTGCCAGCAGCGATCGACAGGGGGCAAAATACGAGCAGTACTTC; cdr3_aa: CASSDRQGAKYEQYF
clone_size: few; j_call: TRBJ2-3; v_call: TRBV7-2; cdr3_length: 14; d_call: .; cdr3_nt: TGTGCCAGCAGCTTAGTGGCGGGCACAGATACGCAGTATTTT; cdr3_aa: CASSLVAGTDTQYF
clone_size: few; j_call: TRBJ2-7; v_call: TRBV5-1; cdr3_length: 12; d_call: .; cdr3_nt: TGCGCCAGCAGAATCAGCTCCTACGAGCAGTACTTC; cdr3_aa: CASRISSYEQYF
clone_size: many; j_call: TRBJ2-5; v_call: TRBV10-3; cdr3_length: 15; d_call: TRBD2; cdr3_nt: TGTGCCATCAGTGATCCTAGCGGGACTCGGGAGACCCAGTACTTC; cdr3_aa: CAISDPSGTRETQYF
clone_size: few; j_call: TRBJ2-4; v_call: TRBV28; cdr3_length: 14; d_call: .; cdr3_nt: TGTGCCAGCAACCTTGCCGGGGCCAAAAACATTCAGTACTTC; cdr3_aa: CASNLAGAKNIQYF
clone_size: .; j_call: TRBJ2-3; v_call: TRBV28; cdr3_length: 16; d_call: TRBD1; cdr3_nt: TGTGCCAGCAGCTCCACCGGGACAGGGATCACAGATACGCAGTATTTT; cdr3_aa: CASSSTGTGITDTQYF
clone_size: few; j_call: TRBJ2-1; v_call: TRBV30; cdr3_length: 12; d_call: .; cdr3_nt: TGTGCCTGGAGTGTGGCTGACAATGAGCAGTTCTTC; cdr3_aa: CAWSVADNEQFF
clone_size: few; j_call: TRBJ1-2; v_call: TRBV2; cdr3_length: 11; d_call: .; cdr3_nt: TGTGCCAGTTTACTTAACTATGGCTACACCTTC; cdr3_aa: CASLLNYGYTF
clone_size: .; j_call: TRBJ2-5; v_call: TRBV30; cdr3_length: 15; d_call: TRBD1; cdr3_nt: TGTGCCTGGAGTGTCTTATGGACAGGGGTAGAGACCCAGTACTTC; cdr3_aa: CAWSVLWTGVETQYF
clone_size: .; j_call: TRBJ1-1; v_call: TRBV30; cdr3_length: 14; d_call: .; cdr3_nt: TGTGCCTGGAGTGGTGGGGGCGTGGGCACTGAAGCTTTCTTT; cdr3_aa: CAWSGGGVGTEAFF
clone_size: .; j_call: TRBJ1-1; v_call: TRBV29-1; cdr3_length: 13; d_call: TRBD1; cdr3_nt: TGCAGCGGGAAGGGACAGCGTGTCACTGAAGCTTTCTTT; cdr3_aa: CSGKGQRVTEAFF
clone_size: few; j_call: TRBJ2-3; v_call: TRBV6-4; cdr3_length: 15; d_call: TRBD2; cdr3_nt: TGTGCCAGCAGTTGGCTAGCGGGAGGCACAGATACGCAGTATTTT; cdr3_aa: CASSWLAGGTDTQYF
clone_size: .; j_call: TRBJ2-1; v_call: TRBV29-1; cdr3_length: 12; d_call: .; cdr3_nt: TGCAGCGTTGATAGGCTACCCGAGGGGCAGTTCTTC; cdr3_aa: CSVDRLPEGQFF
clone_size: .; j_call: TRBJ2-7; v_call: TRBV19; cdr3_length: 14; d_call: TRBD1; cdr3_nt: TGTGCCAGTAGACCCCGGGACAGCACCTACGAGCAGTACTTC; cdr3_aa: CASRPRDSTYEQYF
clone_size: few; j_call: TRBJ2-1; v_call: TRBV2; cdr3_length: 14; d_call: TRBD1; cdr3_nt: TGTGCCAGCAGCCCGGACAGGACTTACAATGAGCAGTTCTTC; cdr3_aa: CASSPDRTYNEQFF
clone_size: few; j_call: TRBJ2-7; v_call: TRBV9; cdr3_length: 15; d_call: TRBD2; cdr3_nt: TGTGCCAGCAGCAAAGGAGGCGGGAGGGCCTTCGAGCAGTACTTC; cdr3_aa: CASSKGGGRAFEQYF
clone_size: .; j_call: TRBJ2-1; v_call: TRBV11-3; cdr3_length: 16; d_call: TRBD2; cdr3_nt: TGTGCCAGCAGCTTACTCCCTAGCGGGGGCTACAATGAGCAGTTCTTC; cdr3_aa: CASSLLPSGGYNEQFF
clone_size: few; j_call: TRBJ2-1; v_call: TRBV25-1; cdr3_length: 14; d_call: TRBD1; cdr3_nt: TGTGCCAGCACCCTAGGGACAGGGAGGGAAGGGCAGTTCTTC; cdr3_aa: CASTLGTGREGQFF
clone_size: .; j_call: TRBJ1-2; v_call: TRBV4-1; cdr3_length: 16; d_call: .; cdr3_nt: TGCGCCAGCAGCCAAGATCTAGGACAGAGGACCTATGGCTACACCTTC; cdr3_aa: CASSQDLGQRTYGYTF